Following are 11 T cell receptor beta chains from one sample sequenced in a study of T cell repertoires in cytomegalovirus infection. Using its own MiXCR run on the reads, TCRdb lists one record per CDR3 protein. The data hold about 530,000 distinct CDR3 sequences, with 26% observed a single time. The sequenced material came from PBMCs. The receptors come from a human donor in good health (CMV status not recorded). Some clones in this sample may be carry-over from other donors' samples.

The chain uses TRBV7-3 and TRBJ2-1; D is unresolved. Per germline, CDR1 SGHTA and CDR2 FQGTGA. This CDR3 has 13 amino acids. With 2 bases removed from V and 5 bases from J, the gap between germline ends came to 7 bases. As DNA, the CDR3 is TGTGCCAGCAGCTTATTCGCCCACAATGAGCAGTTCTTC. Its translation is CASSLFAHNEQFF.

This clonotype was seen more than once but under ten times. V usage is TRBV9 and J usage is TRBJ2-2, with TRBD1 identical over 9 bases. Per germline, CDR1 SGDLS and CDR2 YYNGEE. The CDR3 spans 16 residues. V lost 0 bases, J lost 4 bases, and 4 bases stayed unmatched. The CDR3 DNA reads TGTGCCAGCAGCGTAGCTTTGGGACAGGGCACCGGGGAGCTGTTTTTT. This translates into CASSVALGQGTGELFF. Using reference TRBV9 and TRBJ2-2 for the parts outside the CDR3, the full variable domain is DSGVTQTPKHLITATGQRVTLRCSPRSGDLSVYWYQQSLDQGLQFLIQYYNGEERAKGNILERFSAQQFPDLHSELNLSSLELGDSALYFCASSVALGQGTGELFFGEGSRLTVL.

This clonotype has a handful of counts. The J gene is TRBJ2-5, the V gene TRBV27; TRBD2 aligns across 7 bases. The J segment lost 4 bases and the V segment lost 3 bases, leaving 14 bases of the junction unmatched. This CDR3 is built from 17 residues. The germline V gene encodes CDR1 MNHEY and CDR2 SMNVEV (reference sequence). The CDR3 spells CASSLLAAGDNGETQYF. The CDR3 bases are TGTGCCAGCAGTTTGCTCGCTGCGGGAGATAACGGAGAGACCCAGTACTTC.

A few counts support this clonotype. The chain uses TRBV4-1 and TRBJ1-3; D is ambiguous. The CDR3 runs to 17 residues. V lost 0 bases and J lost 1, with 13 bases in between. Germline CDR1 reads MGHRA; CDR2 reads YSYEKL. CDR3 residues: CASSQDRGVRSGNTIYF. CDR3 DNA: TGCGCCAGCAGCCAAGATCGCGGCGTCCGGTCTGGAAACACCATATATTTT.

The chain uses TRBV12-3 or TRBV12-4 and TRBJ2-1; D is ambiguous. With 6 bases removed from V and 1 base from J, the gap between germline ends came to 10 bases. The CDR3 loop spans 14 amino acids. CDR3 coding DNA: TGTGCCAGCAGACCCCGTCGGTCCTACAATGAGCAGTTCTTC. Its translation: CASRPRRSYNEQFF.

This clonotype was detected many times. The V call is TRBV7-8, the J call TRBJ1-1, with D hard to call. V shed 5 bases and J shed 4 bases, with 11 bases lying between them. Germline CDR1 and CDR2: SGHVS and FQNEAQ. CDR3 length: 13 residues. The DNA for the CDR3 is TGTGCCAGCAGCCTTGAGCGGCTCACTGAAGCTTTCTTT. This sequence encodes CASSLERLTEAFF.

The sample holds a few counts of this clonotype. The chain uses TRBV11-2 and TRBJ2-7, with 7 bases identical to TRBD2. Germline CDR1 reads SGHAT; CDR2 reads FQNNGV. V was pared by 1 base and J by 2 bases, with 5 bases of the junction left unmatched. The CDR3 runs 15 residues. Here the CDR3 reads CASSLGPAGTYEQYV. The DNA of the CDR3 is TGTGCCAGCAGCTTAGGCCCAGCGGGGACCTACGAGCAGTACGTC.

This clonotype was seen a few times. The V call is TRBV4-1, the J call TRBJ2-7, with D unresolved. Trimming left V 0 bases short and J 4 bases short, with 7 bases between. The CDR3 runs 13 residues. The germline V gene has CDR1 MGHRA and CDR2 YSYEKL. The CDR3 here is CASSQDLGYEQYV. CDR3 bases: TGCGCCAGCAGCCAAGATTTGGGGTACGAGCAGTACGTC.

The sample holds one count of this clonotype. V usage is TRBV2 and J usage is TRBJ2-1; D gene ambiguous. CDR3 length: 13 residues. Germline assignment: CDR1 SNHLY and CDR2 FYNNEI. Trimming took 6 bases from V and 5 from J, leaving 11 bases between them. The CDR3 bases are TGTGCCAGCAGACCTCCCGGACACAATGAGCAGTTCTTC. Its protein product is CASRPPGHNEQFF.

CDR3 residues: CASSPRGAQTEAFF. CDR3 nucleotide sequence: TGTGCCAGCTCACCAAGAGGGGCGCAGACTGAAGCTTTCTTT. This rearrangement joins TRBV18 to TRBJ1-1; D may be TRBD1 (5 bases). Germline V CDR1 and CDR2: KGHSH, LQKENI. Trimming took off 2 bases at V and 5 bases at J, with 12 bases between the two ends. The CDR3 runs to 14 residues.

This clonotype showed up just a few times. CDR3 in amino acids: CATSRVKRESYNEQFF. The CDR3 nucleotides are TGTGCCACCAGCAGAGTAAAGCGGGAATCCTACAATGAGCAGTTCTTC. The chain uses TRBV15 and TRBJ2-1; 7 bases line up with TRBD2. CDR3 length: 16 amino acids. Germline lookup yields CDR1 LNHNV and CDR2 YYDKDF (reference sequence). Trimming cost V 1 base and J 1 base; bases outside gene matches: 4.